This passage covers 30 T cell receptor beta chains from one sample sequenced in a study of CD8+ T cells in alopecia areata. Treatment defined: oral pan-JAK inhibitor, 5-10 mg twice daily. TCR sequencing used cDNA made by reverse transcription of extracted RNA. The data were produced by immunoSEQ multiplex PCR, yet TCRdb's version contains in-frame clones alone and is incomplete. Here the sample spans under 300,000 clones, around 64% being singletons. The sample was CD4+ T cells sorted from blood, taken at roughly week 53, from a patient treated with tofacitinib. These receptors were obtained from a human donor with alopecia areata.

The chain couples TRBV11-3 to TRBJ2-3, with unresolved D. This CDR3 is built from 12 residues. V was clipped by 4 bases and J by 0 bases, with 2 bases between them. Germline CDR1 reads SGHNT; CDR2 reads YENEEA. In DNA form, the CDR3 reads TGTGCCAGCAGCTGGAGCACAGATACGCAGTATTTT. Translating it yields CASSWSTDTQYF.

V and J are TRBV7-9 and TRBJ1-4; 10 bases match TRBD1. Germline CDR1 reads SEHNR; CDR2 reads FQNEAQ (reference sequence). The CDR3 has 16 amino acids. V gave up 5 bases and J gave up 8 bases; unmatched junction bases: 11. CDR3 sequence reads: CASSPGRGTGDEKLFF. CDR3 nucleotide sequence: TGTGCCAGCAGCCCAGGACGTGGGACAGGGGACGAAAAACTGTTTTTT.

The J gene is TRBJ2-5, the V gene TRBV4-2; D call uncertain. There are 12 residues in the CDR3. CDR1 LGHNA and CDR2 YNFKEQ come from the germline V gene. V lost 4 bases, J lost 5 bases, and 8 bases lay in between. The CDR3 region is CASSLSRETQYF. The CDR3 bases are TGTGCCAGCAGCCTCAGTCGGGAGACCCAGTACTTC.

The chain is built from TRBV4-2 and TRBJ2-5, with 8 nucleotides matching TRBD1. With 4 bases clipped from V and 1 base from J, the junction kept 2 bases outside the gene matches. The CDR3 has 14 amino acids. Germline V gene lookup returns CDR1 LGHNA and CDR2 YNFKEQ. CDR3 bases: TGTGCCAGCAGCCCCGGGACAGGCCAAGAGACCCAGTACTTC. Translation: CASSPGTGQETQYF.

This clone was counted only a few times. The rearrangement uses TRBV21-1 and TRBJ2-5; the DNA was not used to check the table's D call, TRBD2. TRBV21-1 is an annotated pseudogene. This CDR3 comprises 12 residues. CDR3 coding DNA: TGTGCCAGCAGCAAACCGCTGAGGGCCCAGTACTTC. It yields the protein CASSKPLRAQYF.

This clone showed up just once. This chain connects TRBV30 to TRBJ1-2; D may be TRBD1 (6 bases). This CDR3 has 13 amino acids. V dropped 5 bases and J dropped 2 bases, with 12 bases sitting between them. Germline V gene data show CDR1 as GTSNPN and CDR2 as SVGIG (reference sequence). In nucleotides, the CDR3 is TGTGCCTGGGTAGGACAGAAAAACTATGGCTACACCTTC. It translates to CAWVGQKNYGYTF.

This clone was seen once. The genes are TRBV7-6 and TRBJ2-1; 8 bases line up with TRBD2. CDR1 SGHVS and CDR2 FNYEAQ come from the germline V gene. The CDR3 is 15 amino acids. V lost 4 bases to trimming and J lost 10 bases; unmatched junction nucleotides: 12. CDR3 amino acids: CASSSKRGTTGEQFF. CDR3 coding DNA: TGTGCCAGCAGCTCAAAGCGGGGGACGACAGGCGAGCAGTTCTTC.

This clone appeared a single time. V and J are TRBV6-5 and TRBJ2-5; D call uncertain. The CDR3 runs 14 residues. Trimming removed 10 bases from V and 0 bases from J, with 15 bases in between. The V gene's germline CDR1 is MNHEY and CDR2 SVGAGI. The CDR3 DNA reads TGTGCCACCTCGAAGGGATTGTACCAAGAGACCCAGTACTTC. Protein: CATSKGLYQETQYF.

The J gene is TRBJ1-2, the V gene TRBV20-1; no clear D. The CDR3 is 11 amino acids. Germline CDR1 DFQATT, CDR2 SNEGSKA (reference sequence). The CDR3 DNA reads TGCAGCGCCCGCCACAACTATGGCTACACCTTC. It translates to CSARHNYGYTF.

This sequence joins TRBV11-2 and TRBJ1-2, with D maybe TRBD1 (5 bases). This CDR3 has 11 amino acids. Germline CDR1 SGHAT, CDR2 FQNNGV. V shed 9 bases and J shed 8 bases, with 13 bases lying between them. The CDR3 DNA reads as TGTGCCAGGATGAGGACATGGGGCTACACCTTC. Translated: CARMRTWGYTF. The full variable domain, with the rest looked up from reference TRBV11-2 and TRBJ1-2, is EAGVAQSPRYKIIEKRQSVAFWCNPISGHATLYWYQQILGQGPKLLIQFQNNGVVDDSQLPKDRFSAERLKGVDSTLKIQPAKLEDSAVYLCARMRTWGYTFGSGTRLTVV.

There are a few counts of this clone. The J gene is TRBJ1-3, the V gene TRBV7-9, with D possibly being TRBD1 (6 bases). V lost 5 bases, J lost 0 bases, and 17 bases lay in between. Per the germline V gene, CDR1 is SEHNR and CDR2 is FQNEAQ (reference sequence). This CDR3 contains 17 residues. The chain's CDR3 is CASSPRGALSSGNTIYF. In nucleotides, the CDR3 is TGTGCCAGCAGCCCCCGGGGGGCGCTGAGCTCTGGAAACACCATATATTTT.

V gene TRBV20-1 combines with J gene TRBJ2-1; maybe TRBD1 (5 bases). The germline V and J ends were trimmed by 7 bases and 10 bases, with 11 bases remaining between them. Germline CDR1 is DFQATT and CDR2 is SNEGSKA (reference sequence). The CDR3 has 10 residues. The CDR3 nucleotides read TGCAGTGGAATGGGGCGGGAGCAGTTCTTC. Translating gives CSGMGREQFF.

This clone was observed a few times. The chain couples TRBV5-6 to TRBJ1-2, with 7 bases that match TRBD1. This CDR3 region has 13 residues. Germline V gives CDR1 SGHDT, CDR2 YYEEEE. Unmatched junction bases numbered 2, after V lost 4 bases and J lost 2 bases. The CDR3 bases are TGTGCCAGCAGCCCGACAGGGAACTATGGCTACACCTTC. It is translated as CASSPTGNYGYTF.

V gene TRBV5-6 combines with J gene TRBJ2-4; D could derive from TRBD1 or TRBD2 (5 bases each). The CDR3 extends over 12 amino acids. Trimming left V 5 bases short and J 7 bases short, with 10 bases between. Germline values: CDR1 SGHDT, CDR2 YYEEEE. The CDR3 DNA sequence: TGTGCCAGCAGTTCCGGGACCAACATTCAGTACTTC. It is translated as CASSSGTNIQYF.

This clone was detected only a few times. The chain combines TRBV7-2 with TRBJ2-7, with 10 nucleotides matching TRBD2. This CDR3 has 15 residues. V was clipped by 6 bases and J by 0 bases; unmatched bases: 5. Germline values: CDR1 SGHTA, CDR2 FQGNSA. The CDR3 loop is CASSRTSGPSYEQYF. The DNA of the CDR3 is TGTGCCAGCAGTCGGACTAGCGGACCCTCCTACGAGCAGTACTTC. The full variable domain, its missing parts supplied by reference TRBV7-2 and TRBJ2-7, is GAGVSQSPSNKVTEKGKDVELRCDPISGHTALYWYRQSLGQGLEFLIYFQGNSAPDKSGLPSDRFSAERTGGSVSTLTIQRTQQEDSAVYLCASSRTSGPSYEQYFGPGTRLTVT.

This clone has only a few counts. The genes are TRBV10-3 and TRBJ2-5, with D possibly TRBD1 on 6 matching bases. The CDR3 loop spans 14 amino acids. The germline gives CDR1 ENHRY, CDR2 SYGVKD. V was cut by 4 bases and J by 2 bases, with 11 bases left in between. The CDR3 sequence: CAISGLGAQETQYF. CDR3 coding DNA: TGTGCCATCAGTGGCTTGGGGGCACAAGAGACCCAGTACTTC.

The chain carries TRBV6-5 and TRBJ1-4; the D gene is possibly TRBD1 (6 bases). Trimming left V 6 bases short and J 8 bases short, with 16 bases between. Per the germline V gene, CDR1 is MNHEY and CDR2 is SVGAGI. The CDR3 covers 14 residues. The CDR3 region is CASSQGSMNEKLFF. As DNA, the CDR3 is TGTGCCAGCAGCCAGGGGTCTATGAACGAAAAACTGTTTTTT.

The J gene is TRBJ2-5, the V gene TRBV29-1, with 9 bases fitting TRBD1. V lost 4 bases to trimming and J lost 4 bases; unmatched junction nucleotides: 4. CDR1 SQVTM and CDR2 ANQGSEA come from the germline V gene. The CDR3 is made up of 13 amino acids. DNA of the CDR3: TGCAGCGTTGGAGGACAGGGGTTAGAGACCCAGTACTTC. It encodes CSVGGQGLETQYF.

This clone came up a few times. The chain is built from TRBV9 and TRBJ1-1; D not resolved. The CDR3 sequence is 13 residues long. Trimming stripped 4 bases from V and 3 bases from J, with 10 bases between. Germline values: CDR1 SGDLS, CDR2 YYNGEE. This CDR3 reads CASSPPEDTEAFF. For the CDR3, the DNA is TGTGCCAGCAGCCCCCCTGAAGACACTGAAGCTTTCTTT.

Concerning this clone: One junction end disagrees with the germline gene, perhaps due to a read error. The chain uses TRBV14 and TRBJ2-2; D possibly corresponds to TRBD1 (6 bases). The CDR3 contains 13 residues. The germline V gene encodes CDR1 SGHDN and CDR2 FVKESK. The CDR3 is CASRQGGTGELFF. CDR3 in DNA: TGTGCCAGCAGGCAAGGGGGCACCGGGGAGCTGTTTTTT.

The chain is built from TRBV30 and TRBJ1-2; possible D gene TRBD1, 6 bases. V lost 5 bases, J lost 2 bases, and 9 bases lay in between. The CDR3 extends over 12 amino acids. Germline CDR1 is GTSNPN and CDR2 is SVGIG (reference sequence). The CDR3 DNA reads TGTGCCTGGGCGACAGGCAACTATGGCTACACCTTC. Translated: CAWATGNYGYTF.

The chain links TRBV27 to TRBJ2-1; 7 bases line up with TRBD2. The CDR3 has 14 amino acids. The J segment lost 13 bases and the V segment lost 5 bases, leaving 14 bases of the junction unmatched. Germline V gene sequence: CDR1 MNHEY, CDR2 SMNVEV (reference sequence). CDR3 coding DNA: TGTGCCAGCAGTCCCCCGGGACTAAGTTGGATACAGTTCTTC. Amino acids: CASSPPGLSWIQFF.

There are a few counts of this clone. The V call is TRBV4-3, the J call TRBJ2-1; D gene uncertain. V lost 0 bases and J lost 6, with 6 bases in between. Per the germline V gene, CDR1 is LGHNA and CDR2 is YSLEER. This CDR3 comprises 13 residues. The CDR3 DNA is TGCGCCAGCAGCCAAGACCCCCTCAATGAGCAGTTCTTC. Amino acids: CASSQDPLNEQFF.

V and J are TRBV9 and TRBJ2-3; D gene unclear. The CDR3 runs to 15 residues. From germline, CDR1 is SGDLS and CDR2 YYNGEE. Trimming shortened V by 4 bases and J by 5 bases, and 17 bases separated the two germline ends. CDR3 in amino acids: CASSPNRHKLDTQYF. The DNA for the CDR3 is TGTGCCAGCAGCCCAAATCGACATAAGCTAGATACGCAGTATTTT.

This rearrangement joins TRBV7-9 to TRBJ1-6; D is unclear. The germline V and J ends were trimmed by 5 bases and 13 bases, with 18 bases remaining between them. The CDR3 has 14 amino acids. Per the germline V gene, CDR1 is SEHNR and CDR2 is FQNEAQ (reference sequence). The DNA for the CDR3 is TGTGCCAGCAGCGGTGGACTGGACTGGGCTCCCCTCCACTTT. The encoded protein is CASSGGLDWAPLHF. The full variable domain, rest sourced from reference TRBV7-9 and TRBJ1-6, is DTGVSQNPRHKITKRGQNVTFRCDPISEHNRLYWYRQTLGQGPEFLTYFQNEAQLEKSRLLSDRFSAERPKGSFSTLEIQRTEQGDSAMYLCASSGGLDWAPLHFGNGTRLTVT.

The gene calls are TRBV6-1 and TRBJ2-7; possibly TRBD1 or TRBD2 for D (6 bases each). The CDR3 is 12 residues long. Germline V gives CDR1 MNHNS, CDR2 SASEGT. The V and J ends lost 7 bases and 2 bases respectively, with 9 bases between them. CDR3 sequence (DNA): TGTGCCAGCACCGGGGGCCCCTACGAGCAGTACTTC. It encodes CASTGGPYEQYF.

The chain couples TRBV7-9 to TRBJ2-3; D unclear. This CDR3 comprises 14 residues. Trimming left V 6 bases short and J 3 bases short, with 13 bases between. Per the germline V gene, CDR1 is SEHNR and CDR2 is FQNEAQ (reference sequence). CDR3 amino acids: CASSSNFMTDTQYF. The CDR3 DNA reads as TGTGCCAGCAGTTCCAACTTTATGACAGATACGCAGTATTTT.

Only a few counts were recorded for this clone. The chain combines TRBV10-2 with TRBJ2-7; 8 bases map to TRBD1. CDR1 is WSHSY, CDR2 SAAADI, per germline. J gave up 6 bases and V 6 bases, and 13 bases lay outside the gene matches. The CDR3 covers 15 residues. The CDR3 sequence is CASRGWGTGHLEQYF. The CDR3 coding sequence is TGCGCCAGCAGAGGCTGGGGGACAGGACATCTCGAGCAGTACTTC.

This clone was seen a few times. The chain joins TRBV2 to TRBJ1-4, with D uncertain. CDR1 and CDR2 from the germline V gene are SNHLY and FYNNEI. This CDR3 region has 14 residues. The V end was cut by 4 bases, the J end by 6 bases, with 12 bases between. The CDR3 nucleotides read TGTGCCAGCAGTGTAGGCCCCTCCTATGAAAAACTGTTTTTT. This codes for CASSVGPSYEKLFF.

The CDR3 reads CASSLTTGVSYEQYF. CDR3 coding DNA: TGCGCCAGCAGCCTTACGACAGGGGTCTCCTACGAGCAGTACTTC. This chain links TRBV5-1 with TRBJ2-7; 8 bases fit TRBD1. CDR3 length equals 15 residues. Germline CDR1 and CDR2: SGHRS and YFSETQ. V shed 4 bases, J shed 0 bases, and the junction held 6 bases outside the gene matches.